Following are 26 T cell receptor beta chains from one sample sequenced in a study of T cell responses to AZD1222 COVID-19 vaccine. Sequencing was performed with immunoSEQ multiplex PCR; in TCRdb, only in-frame clones are kept and a portion is missing. The data contain roughly 99,000 clones, around nine tenths of them singletons. Sequenced here: peripheral blood, sampled on day 0 of AZD1222 vaccination. The receptors were gathered from an adult in good health.

This chain uses TRBV4-1 with TRBJ1-2; the D is unclear. The CDR3 loop spans 13 amino acids. Germline CDR1 MGHRA, CDR2 YSYEKL. The V and J ends lost 4 bases and 4 bases respectively, with 10 bases between them. The CDR3, as DNA: TGCGCCAGCAGCCGTGATGAGGGCTATGGCTACACCTTC. Translated: CASSRDEGYGYTF.

The rearrangement joins TRBV5-4 to TRBJ1-4, with D perhaps matching TRBD1 (5 bases). V was pared by 4 bases and J by 5 bases, with 18 bases between. The CDR3 sequence is 16 residues long. Germline CDR1 and CDR2: SGHNT and YYREEE (reference sequence). The CDR3 region has the DNA TGTGCCAGCAGCGAAAGTCGGACAAGTCGGAATGAAAAACTGTTTTTT. Its protein is CASSESRTSRNEKLFF.

The chain carries TRBV6-1 and TRBJ1-1; D gene unclear. The V gene lost 1 base and the J gene lost 1 base, with 4 bases spanning the gap. Per the germline V gene, CDR1 is MNHNS and CDR2 is SASEGT. The CDR3 runs to 13 residues. CDR3 amino acids: CASSEGRNTEAFF. In DNA form, the CDR3 reads TGTGCCAGCAGTGAAGGCAGGAACACTGAAGCTTTCTTT.

This chain connects TRBV29-1 to TRBJ2-2, with unresolved D. Germline loops: CDR1 SQVTM, CDR2 ANQGSEA. V was trimmed by 7 bases and J by 6 bases, leaving 12 bases between them. This CDR3 is 12 amino acids long. CDR3 residues: CSASFPPGELFF. CDR3 nucleotides: TGCAGCGCCAGTTTTCCCCCCGGGGAGCTGTTTTTT.

The rearrangement uses TRBV9 and TRBJ2-2; tentative D call: TRBD2 (6 bases). The CDR3 extends over 14 amino acids. Deletions cut 4 bases from V and 4 bases from J, with 11 bases between. Germline CDR1 is SGDLS and CDR2 is YYNGEE. The CDR3 DNA is TGTGCCAGCAGCCGGACTACCCTCACCGGGGAGCTGTTTTTT. Encoded protein: CASSRTTLTGELFF.

This chain connects TRBV2 to TRBJ2-7; no definite D call. V lost 0 bases and J 2 bases, leaving 8 bases between the germline ends. The CDR3 extends over 14 amino acids. Germline loops: CDR1 SNHLY, CDR2 FYNNEI. The CDR3 DNA follows: TGTGCCAGCAGTGAAGCGGCGCTTACCTACGAGCAGTACTTC. It codes for CASSEAALTYEQYF.

V is TRBV19 and J is TRBJ1-2; 9 bases map to TRBD1. CDR3 length: 13 residues. The V gene end was trimmed by 6 bases and the J gene end by 8 bases; junction bases not matched to a gene: 7. Germline V gene lookup returns CDR1 LNHDA and CDR2 SQIVND (reference sequence). This CDR3 reads CASSRTGGGGYTF. CDR3 DNA: TGTGCCAGTAGCCGAACAGGGGGCGGAGGCTACACCTTC.

The rearrangement links TRBV28 to TRBJ1-5, with D hard to call. This CDR3 region has 12 residues. Germline assignment: CDR1 MDHEN and CDR2 SYDVKM. Trimming stripped 2 bases from V and 7 bases from J, with 6 bases between. CDR3 nucleotide sequence: TGTGCCAGCAGTTTAAGTGGCCAGCCCCAGCATTTT. It codes for CASSLSGQPQHF.

V is TRBV7-2 and J is TRBJ2-3; D is possibly TRBD2 (6 bases). The ends were cut back, 3 bases at V and 8 bases at J, with 15 bases in the middle. The CDR3 contains 14 residues. Germline V gene lookup returns CDR1 SGHTA and CDR2 FQGNSA. The CDR3 here is CASSLGRRDSTQYF. The CDR3 bases are TGTGCCAGCAGCTTGGGTCGGCGGGACTCTACGCAGTATTTT.

This rearrangement joins TRBV5-1 to TRBJ1-1, with 7 bases lining up with TRBD1. Trimming at V came to 8 bases and at J to 4 bases, leaving 8 bases not matched to a gene. The CDR3 covers 13 residues. Germline CDR1 and CDR2: SGHRS and YFSETQ. The CDR3 sequence: CASNRGEATEAFF. In DNA form, the CDR3 reads TGCGCCAGTAACAGGGGCGAGGCCACTGAAGCTTTCTTT. The whole variable domain, filled in from reference TRBV5-1 and TRBJ1-1, reads KAGVTQTPRYLIKTRGQQVTLSCSPISGHRSVSWYQQTPGQGLQFLFEYFSETQRNKGNFPGRFSGRQFSNSRSEMNVSTLELGDSALYLCASNRGEATEAFFGQGTRLTVV.

The rearrangement joins TRBV24-1 to TRBJ2-3, with TRBD1 matching over 7 bases. There are 14 residues in the CDR3. Germline loops: CDR1 KGHDR, CDR2 SFDVKD. The trim removed 4 bases at V and 1 base at J, leaving 1 base unmatched. CDR3 DNA: TGTGCCACCAGTGAAACAGGGGGCACAGATACGCAGTATTTT. Amino acids: CATSETGGTDTQYF.

This clone has just one count. This chain links TRBV7-2 with TRBJ2-7; TRBD2 matches 8 bases. J gave up 9 bases and V 3 bases, and 22 bases lay outside the gene matches. The CDR3 has 18 amino acids. Germline V gene sequence: CDR1 SGHTA, CDR2 FQGNSA. The CDR3 sequence is CASSLRLPGLGTEGGQYF. For the CDR3, the DNA is TGTGCCAGCAGCTTGAGACTACCGGGACTAGGCACCGAAGGCGGGCAGTACTTC.

J is TRBJ1-1 and V is TRBV2; unclear D gene. The CDR3 runs 15 residues. Germline V gene sequence: CDR1 SNHLY, CDR2 FYNNEI. The V and J ends lost 4 bases and 5 bases respectively, with 17 bases between them. CDR3 DNA sequence: TGTGCCAGCAGTGCCGACTCACATGGCTCTACTGAAGCTTTCTTT. Translating gives CASSADSHGSTEAFF.

This clone showed up just a few times. The gene calls are TRBV19 and TRBJ1-3; D is perhaps TRBD1 (6 bases). Trimming removed 6 bases from V and 7 bases from J, with 22 bases in between. Per germline, CDR1 LNHDA and CDR2 SQIVND (reference sequence). The CDR3 sequence is 16 residues long. CDR3 coding DNA: TGTGCCAGTAGGACCACGCACACAGGGACCTGGAACACCATATATTTT. The encoded protein is CASRTTHTGTWNTIYF.

This chain joins TRBV10-3 and TRBJ2-1; 7 bases map to TRBD1. The CDR3 is 13 amino acids. The trim removed 6 bases at V and 9 bases at J, leaving 8 bases unmatched. Germline V gene lookup returns CDR1 ENHRY and CDR2 SYGVKD. The CDR3 DNA sequence: TGTGCCATCAGACCCACAGGGGTGGGTGAGCAGTTCTTC. Its protein is CAIRPTGVGEQFF.

The chain uses TRBV5-1 and TRBJ2-3, with D perhaps TRBD2 (6 bases). Looked up from germline, CDR1 is SGHRS and CDR2 is YFSETQ. With 5 bases removed from V and 1 base from J, the gap between germline ends came to 11 bases. The CDR3 is made up of 14 amino acids. The CDR3 bases are TGCGCCAGCAGTGGGGGGATGGGCACAGATACGCAGTATTTT. Translation gives CASSGGMGTDTQYF.

This clone was seen only once. The V and J genes are TRBV27 and TRBJ2-1, with D perhaps being TRBD1 or TRBD2 (5 bases each). The V gene's germline CDR1 is MNHEY and CDR2 SMNVEV (reference sequence). The CDR3 length is 15 residues. V was trimmed by 3 bases and J by 7 bases, leaving 16 bases between them. The CDR3 here is CASSFGAGYGNEQFF. CDR3 nucleotide sequence: TGTGCCAGCAGTTTCGGGGCAGGTTATGGGAATGAGCAGTTCTTC.

The chain has TRBV7-6 and TRBJ2-1, with D hard to call. This CDR3 region has 15 residues. Germline CDR1 SGHVS, CDR2 FNYEAQ. Trimming took 4 bases from V and 1 from J, leaving 11 bases between them. CDR3 DNA sequence: TGTGCCAGCAGCTCCTACCCTGGTTCCTACAATGAGCAGTTCTTC. Amino acids: CASSSYPGSYNEQFF. Full variable domain (missing parts from reference TRBV7-6 and TRBJ2-1): GAGVSQSPRYKVTKRGQDVALRCDPISGHVSLYWYRQALGQGPEFLTYFNYEAQQDKSGLPNDRFSAERPEGSISTLTIQRTEQRDSAMYRCASSSYPGSYNEQFFGPGTRLTVL.

This chain uses TRBV4-2 with TRBJ2-1; 12 nucleotides agree with TRBD2. V shed 0 bases and J 7 bases; nucleotides not matched to a gene: 7. The CDR3 runs 17 residues. CDR1 and CDR2 (germline): LGHNA, YNFKEQ. The CDR3: CASSQDTLAGGVNEQFF. The CDR3 DNA follows: TGTGCCAGCAGCCAAGATACACTAGCGGGGGGTGTAAATGAGCAGTTCTTC.

This CDR3 reads CASNFGQNTEAFF. CDR3 DNA sequence: TGTGCCAGCAACTTCGGACAGAACACTGAAGCTTTCTTT. This chain links TRBV6-5 with TRBJ1-1; possibly TRBD1 for D (5 bases). The germline V gene has CDR1 MNHEY and CDR2 SVGAGI. V was trimmed by 7 bases and J by 1 base, leaving 10 bases between them. CDR3 length equals 13 residues.

The chain is built from TRBV7-8 and TRBJ2-7, with D possibly TRBD1 on 6 matching bases. CDR3 length: 15 residues. V lost 3 bases, J lost 0 bases, and 12 bases lay in between. The germline V gene has CDR1 SGHVS and CDR2 FQNEAQ. CDR3 in DNA: TGTGCCAGCAGCTTCCGGACAGAGCCCTCCTACGAGCAGTACTTC. Residues: CASSFRTEPSYEQYF.

This rearrangement joins TRBV6-2 or TRBV6-3 to TRBJ1-5; possibly TRBD1 for D (6 bases). CDR3 size: 14 residues. The germline gives CDR1 MNHEY, CDR2 SVGEGT. Trimming cost V 1 base and J 9 bases, with 13 bases left between them. CDR3 nucleotide sequence: TGTGCCAGCAGTTACTTCGAGGGGGATTGGCCCCAGCATTTT. Its protein is CASSYFEGDWPQHF.

The chain couples TRBV11-2 to TRBJ2-1, with a possible D match to TRBD2 (6 bases). The CDR3 covers 16 residues. The V and J ends lost 5 bases and 4 bases respectively, with 18 bases between them. Per germline, CDR1 SGHAT and CDR2 FQNNGV. The chain's CDR3 is CASSLRTASAYNEQFF. The CDR3 bases are TGTGCCAGCAGCCTAAGGACGGCTAGCGCATACAATGAGCAGTTCTTC.

The V and J genes are TRBV7-6 and TRBJ2-1; no firm D call. Germline values: CDR1 SGHVS, CDR2 FNYEAQ. Between the trimmed V and J ends, which lost 1 base and 2 bases, there was a span of 9 bases. CDR3 length: 15 residues. The CDR3 loop is CASSLGYSPYNEQFF. In DNA, the CDR3 is TGTGCCAGCAGCTTAGGTTATAGCCCCTACAATGAGCAGTTCTTC.

This CDR3 is CASSLGHRYGTIYF. CDR3 bases: TGTGCCAGCAGTTTGGGTCACCGCTACGGCACCATATATTTT. The chain employs TRBV28 and TRBJ1-3; the D is unclear. CDR1 is MDHEN, CDR2 SYDVKM, per germline. V shed 3 bases and J shed 9 bases, with 15 bases lying between them. The CDR3 length is 14 residues.

This clone was observed a handful of times. This chain's CDR3 is CASSIFADTQYF. In nucleotides, the CDR3 is TGTGCCAGTAGTATTTTCGCAGATACGCAGTATTTT. V is TRBV19 and J is TRBJ2-3, with no clear D. Trimming shortened V by 3 bases and J by 4 bases, and 5 bases separated the two germline ends. This CDR3 spans 12 amino acids. Germline V CDR1 and CDR2: LNHDA, SQIVND (reference sequence). The variable domain in full, completed from reference TRBV19 and TRBJ2-3, reads DGGITQSPKYLFRKEGQNVTLSCEQNLNHDAMYWYRQDPGQGLRLIYYSQIVNDFQKGDIAEGYSVSREKKESFPLTVTSAQKNPTAFYLCASSIFADTQYFGPGTRLTVL.